The 2 T cell receptor beta chains below come from one sample, sequenced in a study of blood T cell repertoires in COVID-19. Data came from immunoSEQ multiplex PCR; TCRdb stores just in-frame clones and leaves some out. Of a few hundred thousand clones listed, roughly 90% are singletons. Sequencing was carried out using peripheral blood. These receptors came from a woman in her forties or fifties with active or convalescent COVID-19.

The chain uses TRBV12-3 or TRBV12-4 and TRBJ2-7; possible D gene TRBD1, 6 bases. The length of the CDR3 is 12 residues. V lost 6 bases and J 3 bases, leaving 9 bases between the germline ends. CDR3 DNA: TGTGCCAGCAGACCGGACAGCTACGAGCAGTACTTC. It specifies CASRPDSYEQYF.

J is TRBJ1-3 and V is TRBV7-3; possibly TRBD1 for D (5 bases). CDR3 length: 14 amino acids. Trimming removed 9 bases from V and 0 bases from J, with 12 bases in between. CDR1 and CDR2 from the germline V gene are SGHTA and FQGTGA. Here the CDR3 reads CASSDTHSGNTIYF. As DNA, the CDR3 is TGTGCCAGTTCGGACACTCACTCTGGAAACACCATATATTTT.